The clone carrying this T cell receptor (beta chain) was detected only a few times. Template switching added a universal primer site; cDNA carried unique molecular identifiers. MiXCR was run by TCRdb on the 5' RACE reads, yielding one entry per CDR3 protein. The sample carries about 450,000 distinct CDR3 sequences, approximately 18% recorded once. This sample was taken from a study of identical twins. V dropped 0 bases and J dropped 0 bases, with 9 bases sitting between them. CDR3 length: 16 residues. Germline V gives CDR1 MGHRA, CDR2 YSYEKL. V usage is TRBV4-1 and J usage is TRBJ2-1; possible D gene TRBD2, 6 bases. Sample: naive T cells sorted from blood. The sequence derives from a man aged 50-59 years in good health. The CDR3 reads CASSQDVGGSYNEQFF. The CDR3 coding sequence is TGCGCCAGCAGCCAAGATGTGGGGGGCTCCTACAATGAGCAGTTCTTC.